These 29 T cell receptor beta chains share one sample of origin, sequenced in a study of shared clonotypes between healthy human individuals. The data were produced by immunoSEQ multiplex PCR, yet TCRdb's version contains in-frame clones alone and is incomplete. The sample yields about 2.1 million clones, about 94% seen once. Naive CD8 cells lacked CD45RO and underwent positive selection for CCR7, leaving out terminally differentiated effector memory CD45RA+ cells. The sample was naive CD8+ T cells from PBMCs. Every receptor here comes from a man in his late teens or twenties in good health. Some clones in this sample may be carry-over from other donors' samples.

J is TRBJ2-7 and V is TRBV29-1, with 15 bases lining up with TRBD2. The CDR3 loop spans 14 amino acids. Germline CDR1 and CDR2: SQVTM and ANQGSEA. The CDR3 coding sequence is TGCTCCGGACTAGCGGGAGGGCCTGGCTACGAGCAGTACTTC. Its protein product is CSGLAGGPGYEQYF.

This chain uses TRBV19 with TRBJ2-3; 9 bases fit TRBD1. The CDR3 covers 14 residues. The J segment lost 3 bases and the V segment lost 10 bases, leaving 8 bases of the junction unmatched. CDR1 LNHDA and CDR2 SQIVND come from the germline V gene (reference sequence). DNA of the CDR3: TGTGCCACCCATCCGGGGACAGGGACAGATACGCAGTATTTT. This gives the protein CATHPGTGTDTQYF.

The chain has TRBV11-2 and TRBJ2-7; the D gene is possibly TRBD2 (6 bases). The germline CDR1 and CDR2 sequences are SGHAT and FQNNGV. V was clipped by 0 bases and J by 3 bases, with 12 bases between them. The CDR3 sequence is 15 residues long. The CDR3 DNA is TGTGCCAGCAGCTTAGAGGCGGGACCGCTCTACGAGCAGTACTTC. This encodes CASSLEAGPLYEQYF.

The V call is TRBV7-2, the J call TRBJ2-7; 7 bases map to TRBD1. The CDR3 is 16 amino acids. Trimming at V came to 1 base and at J to 4 bases, leaving 10 bases not matched to a gene. The germline V gene encodes CDR1 SGHTA and CDR2 FQGNSA. The CDR3 DNA reads as TGTGCCAGCAGCTTAGTGGCAGGGACAGCGGAGTACGAGCAGTACTTC. Protein: CASSLVAGTAEYEQYF.

This chain connects TRBV30 to TRBJ2-7; TRBD1 or TRBD2 may be the D gene (6 bases each). CDR1 and CDR2 from the germline V gene are GTSNPN and SVGIG (reference sequence). This CDR3 has 13 amino acids. Trimming stripped 2 bases from V and 6 bases from J, with 14 bases between. CDR3 sequence reads: CAWSWRGIGEQYF. CDR3 DNA: TGTGCCTGGAGTTGGAGGGGGATAGGCGAGCAGTACTTC.

This clone was seen only once. CDR3 protein: CASSIRREKGNQPQHF. In nucleotides, the CDR3 is TGTGCCAGTAGTATAAGGAGGGAAAAGGGCAATCAGCCCCAGCATTTT. The V and J genes are TRBV19 and TRBJ1-5; no firm D call. The CDR3 sequence is 16 residues long. V was pared by 2 bases and J by 2 bases, with 13 bases between. Germline V lookup: CDR1 LNHDA, CDR2 SQIVND (reference sequence).

V gene TRBV4-2 combines with J gene TRBJ1-4; TRBD1 aligns across 12 bases. Per germline, CDR1 LGHNA and CDR2 YNFKEQ. Trimming at V came to 0 bases and at J to 6 bases, leaving 11 bases not matched to a gene. The CDR3 contains 19 residues. The DNA of the CDR3 is TGTGCCAGCAGCCAAGAAGGGACAGGGGGCGAAGGTGTGGATGAAAAACTGTTTTTT. Translated: CASSQEGTGGEGVDEKLFF.

The chain has TRBV19 and TRBJ2-4; D ambiguous. The length of the CDR3 is 15 residues. Trimming stripped 3 bases from V and 5 bases from J, with 14 bases between. CDR1 LNHDA and CDR2 SQIVND come from the germline V gene (reference sequence). Written as DNA, the CDR3 is TGTGCCAGTAGTATCTTCTCGTCCTTTCAAAACATTCAGTACTTC. This gives the protein CASSIFSSFQNIQYF.

This rearrangement joins TRBV27 to TRBJ2-7; TRBD1 matches 9 bases. CDR1 MNHEY and CDR2 SMNVEV come from the germline V gene (reference sequence). V trimming: 3 bases; J trimming: 3 bases; junction bases outside the gene matches: 9. The CDR3 loop spans 16 amino acids. CDR3 DNA sequence: TGTGCCAGCAGTTTGTCGGCGGGACAGGGCATCTACGAGCAGTACTTC. Amino acids: CASSLSAGQGIYEQYF.

The J gene is TRBJ1-1, the V gene TRBV7-2, with D tentatively TRBD1 (6 bases). This CDR3 region has 16 residues. The germline V and J ends were trimmed by 4 bases and 1 base, with 16 bases remaining between them. Per the germline V gene, CDR1 is SGHTA and CDR2 is FQGNSA. In DNA form, the CDR3 reads TGTGCCAGCAGCTCGTGGACAGCTCACCCGAACACTGAAGCTTTCTTT. As protein: CASSSWTAHPNTEAFF.

V gene TRBV6-1 combines with J gene TRBJ1-2; D gene ambiguous. The CDR3 has 10 residues. Trimming left V 10 bases short and J 13 bases short, with 16 bases between. Germline assignment: CDR1 MNHNS and CDR2 SASEGT. This chain's CDR3 is CATATDGRTF. The CDR3 DNA is TGTGCCACGGCTACGGATGGTCGCACCTTC.

The gene calls are TRBV9 and TRBJ2-5, with TRBD2 identical over 7 bases. In germline, CDR1 is SGDLS, CDR2 YYNGEE. J lost 4 bases, V lost 0 bases, and 6 bases had no gene match. The CDR3 has 15 amino acids. For the CDR3, the DNA is TGTGCCAGCAGCGTAGCTTATGGGAGGGCAGAGACCCAGTACTTC. It is translated as CASSVAYGRAETQYF. The full variable domain, completed using reference TRBV9 and TRBJ2-5, is DSGVTQTPKHLITATGQRVTLRCSPRSGDLSVYWYQQSLDQGLQFLIQYYNGEERAKGNILERFSAQQFPDLHSELNLSSLELGDSALYFCASSVAYGRAETQYFGPGTRLLVL.

This clone has only one observation. This chain connects TRBV19 to TRBJ2-1; tentatively, D is TRBD1 or TRBD2 (5 bases each). CDR1 and CDR2 from the germline V gene are LNHDA and SQIVND (reference sequence). Deletions cut 5 bases from V and 9 bases from J, with 11 bases between. The CDR3 is 12 residues long. This CDR3 is CASSLRGGEQFF. CDR3 nucleotides: TGTGCCAGTAGTCTTCGGGGCGGTGAGCAGTTCTTC.

The chain couples TRBV12-5 to TRBJ1-1, with 7 bases identical to TRBD1. Germline assignment: CDR1 LGHNT and CDR2 FRNRAP. V lost 7 bases, J lost 2 bases, and 4 bases stayed unmatched. The CDR3 contains 13 residues. The CDR3 spells CASAGTVNTEAFF. The CDR3 bases are TGTGCTAGTGCCGGGACAGTAAACACTGAAGCTTTCTTT.

The V call is TRBV27, the J call TRBJ2-1; 12 nucleotides match TRBD2. The CDR3 has 16 residues. V gave up 3 bases and J gave up 8 bases; unmatched junction bases: 8. In germline, CDR1 is MNHEY, CDR2 SMNVEV (reference sequence). The CDR3 here is CASSFQPSGRVYEQFF. The CDR3 coding sequence is TGTGCCAGCAGTTTTCAACCTAGCGGGAGGGTCTATGAGCAGTTCTTC.

The chain recombines TRBV15 with TRBJ2-1; no reliable D call. CDR3 length: 12 amino acids. Trimming stripped 0 bases from V and 8 bases from J, with 5 bases between. Germline loops: CDR1 LNHNV, CDR2 YYDKDF (reference sequence). The CDR3 DNA sequence: TGTGCCACCAGCAGAGATAACGATGAGCAGTTCTTC. Its protein product is CATSRDNDEQFF. Full variable domain (missing parts from reference TRBV15 and TRBJ2-1): DAMVIQNPRYQVTQFGKPVTLSCSQTLNHNVMYWYQQKSSQAPKLLFHYYDKDFNNEADTPDNFQSRRPNTSFCFLDIRSPGLGDTAMYLCATSRDNDEQFFGPGTRLTVL.

The chain joins TRBV28 to TRBJ2-1, with D perhaps matching TRBD2 (6 bases). This CDR3 is 15 amino acids long. CDR1 and CDR2 (germline): MDHEN, SYDVKM. With 6 bases removed from V and 2 bases from J, the gap between germline ends came to 14 bases. DNA of the CDR3: TGTGCCAGCAGCCCATTAGGACTACCCTACAATGAGCAGTTCTTC. It specifies CASSPLGLPYNEQFF.

The rearrangement uses TRBV6-1 and TRBJ2-2; possible D gene TRBD2, 6 bases. Deletions cut 0 bases from V and 1 base from J, with 12 bases between. The germline gives CDR1 MNHNS, CDR2 SASEGT. The CDR3 is 17 residues long. The CDR3: CASSEALVGGNTGELFF. CDR3 coding DNA: TGTGCCAGCAGTGAAGCCCTAGTCGGGGGGAACACCGGGGAGCTGTTTTTT.

V gene TRBV28 combines with J gene TRBJ1-2; D is uncertain. The CDR3 length is 14 residues. Trimming shortened V by 8 bases and J by 3 bases, and 16 bases separated the two germline ends. Germline CDR1 MDHEN, CDR2 SYDVKM. The CDR3 loop reads CASDDGRGDYGYTF. The CDR3 DNA follows: TGTGCCAGCGACGACGGACGAGGAGACTATGGCTACACCTTC.

This rearrangement joins TRBV10-2 to TRBJ2-5; weak D call: TRBD2 (5 bases). This CDR3 has 11 residues. CDR1 and CDR2 from the germline V gene are WSHSY and SAAADI. Trimming removed 7 bases from V and 4 bases from J, with 7 bases in between. This CDR3 reads CASTAGETQYF. The CDR3 bases are TGCGCCAGCACCGCGGGAGAGACCCAGTACTTC.

The V call is TRBV28, the J call TRBJ1-3; D gene unclear. The CDR3 is 13 amino acids. CDR1 MDHEN and CDR2 SYDVKM come from the germline V gene. Deletions cut 2 bases from V and 8 bases from J, with 10 bases between. This CDR3 is CASSLSIGDTIYF. DNA of the CDR3: TGTGCCAGCAGTTTAAGTATTGGTGACACCATATATTTT.

The V gene is TRBV7-6, the J gene TRBJ2-5, with 7 bases aligning to TRBD1. The CDR3 length is 16 residues. The ends lost 4 bases at V and 4 bases at J; junction bases unmatched: 12. Germline V gene sequence: CDR1 SGHVS, CDR2 FNYEAQ. CDR3: CASSSDEGAYGETQYF. The DNA for the CDR3 is TGTGCCAGCAGCTCCGATGAGGGGGCGTATGGAGAGACCCAGTACTTC.

The V call is TRBV7-9, the J call TRBJ2-1; D not certain. V lost 2 bases and J lost 3, with 8 bases in between. Germline CDR1 reads SEHNR; CDR2 reads FQNEAQ (reference sequence). CDR3 size: 14 residues. Written as DNA, the CDR3 is TGTGCCAGCAGCTTATCGCGGTTCTACAATGAGCAGTTCTTC. Encoded protein: CASSLSRFYNEQFF. The full variable domain, completed using reference TRBV7-9 and TRBJ2-1, is DTGVSQNPRHKITKRGQNVTFRCDPISEHNRLYWYRQTLGQGPEFLTYFQNEAQLEKSRLLSDRFSAERPKGSFSTLEIQRTEQGDSAMYLCASSLSRFYNEQFFGPGTRLTVL.

This chain uses TRBV7-8 with TRBJ1-5, with D unresolved. Trimming took off 5 bases at V and 5 bases at J, with 16 bases between the two ends. Germline V gene sequence: CDR1 SGHVS, CDR2 FQNEAQ. This CDR3 is built from 15 residues. The CDR3 nucleotides read TGTGCCAGCAGCACCTTACCTGGAGTTGATCAGCCCCAGCATTTT. Protein: CASSTLPGVDQPQHF.

This chain links TRBV7-8 with TRBJ2-7, with D unresolved. V dropped 0 bases and J dropped 6 bases, with 9 bases sitting between them. The CDR3 loop spans 13 amino acids. CDR1 is SGHVS and CDR2 is FQNEAQ in the germline V gene. DNA for the CDR3: TGTGCCAGCAGCTTAGCGGTTCGAGGCGAGCAGTACTTC. Residues: CASSLAVRGEQYF.

This chain joins TRBV7-8 and TRBJ1-2; D is undetermined. The CDR3 runs 14 residues. Trimming cost V 1 base and J 6 bases, with 12 bases left between them. From germline, CDR1 is SGHVS and CDR2 FQNEAQ. The CDR3 DNA is TGTGCCAGCAGCTTAGTGTTTCTCACAGATGGCTACACCTTC. Its translation is CASSLVFLTDGYTF. Looking up the rest from reference TRBV7-8 and TRBJ1-2 gives the full variable domain: GAGVSQSPRYKVAKRGQDVALRCDPISGHVSLFWYQQALGQGPEFLTYFQNEAQLDKSGLPSDRFFAERPEGSVSTLKIQRTQQEDSAVYLCASSLVFLTDGYTFGSGTRLTVV.

The chain couples TRBV2 to TRBJ1-2; D possibly corresponds to TRBD1 (5 bases). Trimming cost V 4 bases and J 4 bases, with 16 bases left between them. The V gene's germline CDR1 is SNHLY and CDR2 FYNNEI. This CDR3 contains 15 residues. CDR3 in DNA: TGTGCCAGCAGTGGGGACGTGGCAGCCACCTATGGCTACACCTTC. Translation: CASSGDVAATYGYTF.

The chain recombines TRBV21-1 with TRBJ2-7. TRBV21-1 is classified as a pseudogene. There are 17 residues in the CDR3. The DNA for the CDR3 is TGTGCCAGCAGCAAAGATAGGCACGGTGGTATTCCCTACGAGCAGTACTTC. Translated, it gives CASSKDRHGGIPYEQYF.

The chain links TRBV6-1 to TRBJ1-2; D unresolved. The CDR3 contains 13 residues. From germline, CDR1 is MNHNS and CDR2 SASEGT. V lost 5 bases and J lost 14, with 21 bases in between. CDR3 bases: TGTGCCAGCAGTAACTTAGAGTGGACGGGGTCGACCTTC. As protein: CASSNLEWTGSTF.